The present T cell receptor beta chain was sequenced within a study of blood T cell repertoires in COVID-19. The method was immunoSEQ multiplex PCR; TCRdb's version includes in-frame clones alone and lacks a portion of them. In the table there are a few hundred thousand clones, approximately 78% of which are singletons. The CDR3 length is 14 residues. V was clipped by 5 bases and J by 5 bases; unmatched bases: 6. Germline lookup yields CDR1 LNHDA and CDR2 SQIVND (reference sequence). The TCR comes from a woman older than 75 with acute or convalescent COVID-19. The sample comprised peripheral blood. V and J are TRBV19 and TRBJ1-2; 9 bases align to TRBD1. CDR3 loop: CASSPRTGEYGYTF. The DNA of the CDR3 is TGTGCCAGTAGTCCACGGACAGGGGAGTATGGCTACACCTTC.